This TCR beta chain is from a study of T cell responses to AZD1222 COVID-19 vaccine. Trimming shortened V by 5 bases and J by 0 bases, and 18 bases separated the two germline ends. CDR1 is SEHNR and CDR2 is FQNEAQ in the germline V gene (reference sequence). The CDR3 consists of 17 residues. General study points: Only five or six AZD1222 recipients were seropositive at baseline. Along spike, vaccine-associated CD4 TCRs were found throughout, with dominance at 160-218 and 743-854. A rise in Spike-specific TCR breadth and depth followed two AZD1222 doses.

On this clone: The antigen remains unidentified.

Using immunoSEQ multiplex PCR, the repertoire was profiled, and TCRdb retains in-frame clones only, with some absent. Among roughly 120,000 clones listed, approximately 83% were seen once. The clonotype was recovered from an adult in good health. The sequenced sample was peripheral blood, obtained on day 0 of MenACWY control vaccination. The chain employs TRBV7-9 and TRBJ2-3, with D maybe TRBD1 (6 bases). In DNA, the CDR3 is TGTGCCAGCAGCGGTACGAAAAGGACAGCTAGCACAGATACGCAGTATTTT. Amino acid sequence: CASSGTKRTASTDTQYF.